This is a list of T cell receptor beta chains from one sample in a study of T cell responses to AZD1222 COVID-19 vaccine. Here immunoSEQ multiplex PCR was the method, and the copy in TCRdb shows in-frame clones only, minus some. The sample yields about 76,000 clones, approximately 88% seen once. Here the sequenced sample was peripheral blood, taken on day 0 of MenACWY control vaccination. These receptors came from an adult in good health. Both conserved end residues are part of each CDR3. Fields, in order: D gene, clone size, J gene, V gene, CDR3 protein, CDR3 DNA. A D gene is named only where the DNA matches it firmly. For some rows the clone size is stated as once, few or many, or as a class when expanded; others skip it.

D: NA
size: NA
J: TRBJ1-1
V: TRBV3-1/TRBV3-2
CDR3: CASSKTSKNTEAFF
DNA: TGTGCCAGCAGCAAGACATCCAAGAACACTGAAGCTTTCTTT

D: NA
size: NA
J: TRBJ1-2
V: TRBV30
CDR3: CAWRGDGYGYTF
DNA: TGTGCCTGGAGAGGGGACGGCTATGGCTACACCTTC

D: NA
size: NA
J: TRBJ1-3
V: TRBV28
CDR3: CASSLNGGSGNTIYF
DNA: TGTGCCAGCAGTTTAAATGGGGGCTCTGGAAACACCATATATTTT

D: TRBD2
size: NA
J: TRBJ2-7
V: TRBV24-1
CDR3: CATSDPGTSGMREQYF
DNA: TGTGCCACCAGTGACCCCGGGACTAGCGGGATGCGGGAGCAGTACTTC

D: NA
size: NA
J: TRBJ1-4
V: TRBV19
CDR3: CASSSTEATNEKLFF
DNA: TGTGCCAGTAGTAGCACGGAAGCAACTAATGAAAAACTGTTTTTT

D: TRBD1
size: NA
J: TRBJ2-1
V: TRBV28
CDR3: CASRLGQGNNNEQFF
DNA: TGTGCCAGCAGACTCGGACAGGGGAATAACAATGAGCAGTTCTTC

D: NA
size: NA
J: TRBJ2-7
V: TRBV9
CDR3: CASSVEGRAHEQYF
DNA: TGTGCCAGCAGCGTAGAGGGCCGTGCCCACGAGCAGTACTTC

D: NA
size: once
J: TRBJ1-1
V: TRBV28
CDR3: CASSLPDTEAFF
DNA: TGTGCCAGCAGTTTGCCCGACACTGAAGCTTTCTTT

D: NA
size: NA
J: TRBJ2-3
V: TRBV7-2
CDR3: CASSWRGEDTQYF
DNA: TGTGCCAGCAGCTGGCGAGGTGAAGATACGCAGTATTTT

D: NA
size: NA
J: TRBJ2-5
V: TRBV27
CDR3: CASSGRDQETQYF
DNA: TGTGCCAGCAGCGGCAGGGACCAAGAGACCCAGTACTTC

D: TRBD1
size: few
J: TRBJ2-7
V: TRBV6-5
CDR3: CASSYSSTGMGEQYF
DNA: TGTGCCAGCAGTTACTCGTCGACAGGGATGGGCGAGCAGTACTTC

D: NA
size: NA
J: TRBJ2-5
V: TRBV19
CDR3: CASSIGTAKGQETQYF
DNA: TGTGCCAGTAGTATAGGAACAGCCAAGGGCCAAGAGACCCAGTACTTC

D: NA
size: NA
J: TRBJ1-4
V: TRBV24-1
CDR3: CATSPGDNNEKLFF
DNA: TGTGCCACCAGCCCCGGGGACAATAATGAAAAACTGTTTTTT

D: NA
size: once
J: TRBJ2-7
V: TRBV5-1
CDR3: CASRGKGEYEQYF
DNA: TGCGCCAGCAGGGGTAAGGGGGAGTACGAGCAGTACTTC

D: NA
size: once
J: TRBJ2-1
V: TRBV3-1/TRBV3-2
CDR3: CASSRRTYAAFSSYNEQFF
DNA: TGTGCCAGCAGCCGTCGAACTTACGCGGCCTTCAGCTCCTACAATGAGCAGTTCTTC

D: TRBD2
size: NA
J: TRBJ2-5
V: TRBV6-5
CDR3: CASSYVGAGEETQYF
DNA: TGTGCCAGCAGTTATGTAGGAGCGGGAGAAGAGACCCAGTACTTC

D: NA
size: once
J: TRBJ1-5
V: TRBV28
CDR3: CASSWWGNQPQHF
DNA: TGTGCCAGCAGTTGGTGGGGCAATCAGCCCCAGCATTTT

D: NA
size: NA
J: TRBJ2-7
V: TRBV29-1
CDR3: CSVEDPRREQYF
DNA: TGCAGCGTTGAAGATCCCCGACGGGAGCAGTACTTC

D: TRBD1
size: NA
J: TRBJ2-6
V: TRBV25-1
CDR3: CASSGPGQGPSGANVLTF
DNA: TGTGCCAGCAGTGGACCGGGACAGGGGCCCTCTGGGGCCAACGTCCTGACTTTC

D: NA
size: NA
J: TRBJ2-5
V: TRBV24-1
CDR3: CATSDLTGAEETQYF
DNA: TGTGCCACCAGTGATTTAACGGGGGCCGAAGAGACCCAGTACTTC

D: TRBD1
size: NA
J: TRBJ2-2
V: TRBV18
CDR3: CASSPGQAATGELFF
DNA: TGTGCCAGCTCACCTGGACAGGCTGCCACCGGGGAGCTGTTTTTT

D: NA
size: NA
J: TRBJ1-2
V: TRBV10-3
CDR3: CAISDGLLGYTF
DNA: TGTGCCATCAGTGACGGTCTATTAGGCTACACCTTC

D: NA
size: NA
J: TRBJ2-2
V: TRBV1
CDR3: CTSSRRLAGTRGTGELFF
DNA: TGCACCAGCAGCCGCCGACTAGCGGGGACCCGAGGCACCGGGGAGCTGTTTTTT

D: NA
size: NA
J: TRBJ2-7
V: TRBV12-3/TRBV12-4
CDR3: CASSLLANEQYF
DNA: TGTGCCAGCAGTTTGCTAGCGAACGAGCAGTACTTC

D: NA
size: NA
J: TRBJ1-6
V: TRBV14
CDR3: CASSQDLASPLHF
DNA: TGTGCCAGCAGCCAAGACCTAGCTTCACCCCTCCACTTT

D: NA
size: NA
J: TRBJ2-3
V: TRBV7-9
CDR3: CASSNTGSTTDTQYF
DNA: TGTGCCAGCAGCAACACCGGGAGCACCACAGATACGCAGTATTTT

D: TRBD2
size: NA
J: TRBJ2-6
V: TRBV7-2
CDR3: CASSPTAGAGANVLTF
DNA: TGTGCCAGCAGCCCGACTGCGGGGGCTGGGGCCAACGTCCTGACTTTC

D: NA
size: NA
J: TRBJ1-2
V: TRBV6-5
CDR3: CASSYRDGGRNGYTF
DNA: TGTGCCAGCAGTTACCGGGACGGGGGTCGGAATGGCTACACCTTC

D: TRBD2
size: few
J: TRBJ2-7
V: TRBV2
CDR3: CASGFREGSGTYEQYF
DNA: TGTGCCAGCGGTTTTCGGGAGGGTAGCGGGACCTACGAGCAGTACTTC